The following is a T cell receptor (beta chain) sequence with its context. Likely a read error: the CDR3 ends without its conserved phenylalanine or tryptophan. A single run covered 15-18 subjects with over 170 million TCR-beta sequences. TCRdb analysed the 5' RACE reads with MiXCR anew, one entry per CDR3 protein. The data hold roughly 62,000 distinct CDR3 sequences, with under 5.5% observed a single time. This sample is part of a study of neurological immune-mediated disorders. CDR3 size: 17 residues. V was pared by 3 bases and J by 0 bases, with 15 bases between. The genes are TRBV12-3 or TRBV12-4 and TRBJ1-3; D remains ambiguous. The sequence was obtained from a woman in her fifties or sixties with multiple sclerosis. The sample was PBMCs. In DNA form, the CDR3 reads TGTGCCAGCAGTTTGGGCATAATAGCGCACTCTGGAAACACCATATATTGT. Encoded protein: CASSLGIIAHSGNTIYC.